This entry lists 17 T cell receptor beta chains sequenced from one sample in a study of cytomegalovirus exposure and HLA in healthy donors. Vbeta (60) and Jbeta (13) primers were used in the PCR. Some clones are missing from TCRdb's copy, which holds only in-frame ones; the method was immunoSEQ multiplex PCR. The top ten clones hold approximately 8.4% of a sample with about 200,000 clones, more than 9.5% of them seen once. Material for sequencing was PBMCs. The origin of the receptors is a man aged 50 or older in good health and CMV-seropositive.

V and J are TRBV5-6 and TRBJ1-6; 11 bases align to TRBD1. Germline CDR1 reads SGHDT; CDR2 reads YYEEEE. V shed 4 bases, J shed 5 bases, and the junction held 2 bases outside the gene matches. This CDR3 is built from 15 residues. The CDR3: CASSEGQGDNSPLHF. CDR3 DNA: TGTGCCAGCAGCGAGGGACAGGGGGATAATTCACCCCTCCACTTT.

This clone was counted only a few times. The rearrangement joins TRBV18 to TRBJ1-2; TRBD1 matches 7 bases. The CDR3 totals 13 residues. The ends lost 3 bases at V and 8 bases at J; junction bases unmatched: 6. Germline V gene data show CDR1 as KGHSH and CDR2 as LQKENI. The CDR3 reads CASSPKQGWGYTF. As DNA, the CDR3 is TGTGCCAGCTCACCGAAACAGGGGTGGGGCTACACCTTC.

This clone was found a few times. The rearrangement uses TRBV5-1 and TRBJ1-1, with TRBD1 matching 7 bases. Germline-derived CDR1 and CDR2 are SGHRS and YFSETQ. CDR3 length equals 13 residues. J was trimmed by 6 bases and V by 5 bases; bases with no gene match: 7. In nucleotides, the CDR3 is TGCGCCAGCAGTGCCCAGGGACAGTCTGAAGCTTTCTTT. Translated, it gives CASSAQGQSEAFF. The full variable domain, its missing parts supplied by reference TRBV5-1 and TRBJ1-1, is KAGVTQTPRYLIKTRGQQVTLSCSPISGHRSVSWYQQTPGQGLQFLFEYFSETQRNKGNFPGRFSGRQFSNSRSEMNVSTLELGDSALYLCASSAQGQSEAFFGQGTRLTVV.

This clone has more than one count but fewer than ten. The chain joins TRBV6-6 to TRBJ1-2; 11 bases match TRBD1. The germline CDR1 and CDR2 sequences are MNHNY and SVGAGI (reference sequence). The CDR3 contains 15 residues. J gave up 5 bases and V 5 bases, and 7 bases lay outside the gene matches. In nucleotides, the CDR3 is TGTGCCAGCAGTGACGGACAGGGGGCGGCGTATGGCTACACCTTC. This gives the protein CASSDGQGAAYGYTF.

This clone was counted a few times. The rearrangement links TRBV11-2 to TRBJ2-1; TRBD2 agrees at 8 bases. CDR1 and CDR2 from the germline V gene are SGHAT and FQNNGV. CDR3 length: 14 amino acids. Trimming removed 1 base from V and 7 bases from J; junction bases left unmatched: 3. The CDR3 DNA is TGTGCCAGCAGCTTAGGGACTAGCACTAATGAGCAGTTCTTC. Translated: CASSLGTSTNEQFF.

In its sample, this clone was seen a few times. The rearrangement joins TRBV6-5 to TRBJ2-7, with 7 bases fitting TRBD1. J lost 7 bases, V lost 5 bases, and 8 bases had no gene match. Germline CDR1 MNHEY, CDR2 SVGAGI. This CDR3 comprises 13 residues. The DNA for the CDR3 is TGTGCCAGCAGTAGAACAGGGGCAGGGGAGCAGTACGTC. This codes for CASSRTGAGEQYV.

This chain joins TRBV29-1 and TRBJ2-5; TRBD2 aligns across 12 bases. CDR3 size: 12 residues. CDR1 and CDR2 from the germline V gene are SQVTM and ANQGSEA. The ends lost 6 bases at V and 5 bases at J; junction bases unmatched: 1. CDR3 DNA: TGCAGCGTGGGGACTAGCGGGGAGACCCAGTACTTC. Protein sequence: CSVGTSGETQYF.

CDR3 in amino acids: CASSLNTLRGRKETQYF. In DNA, the CDR3 is TGCGCCAGCAGCCTGAATACACTTAGGGGGAGAAAAGAGACCCAGTACTTC. The chain employs TRBV5-1 and TRBJ2-5, with a tentative D call TRBD1 (6 bases). Trimming cost V 4 bases and J 3 bases, with 22 bases left between them. The CDR3 consists of 17 residues. CDR1 and CDR2 from the germline V gene are SGHRS and YFSETQ.

CDR3 amino acids: CAWSRDRGDGYTF. CDR3 in DNA: TGTGCCTGGAGTCGCGACAGGGGAGATGGCTACACCTTC. The chain has TRBV30 and TRBJ1-2, with 8 positions matching TRBD1. V shed 2 bases, J shed 6 bases, and the junction held 5 bases outside the gene matches. Per the germline V gene, CDR1 is GTSNPN and CDR2 is SVGIG (reference sequence). There are 13 residues in the CDR3.

This clone appeared a few times. The chain is built from TRBV6-6 and TRBJ1-2; 8 bases fit TRBD1. The CDR3 contains 13 residues. Germline V lookup: CDR1 MNHNY, CDR2 SVGAGI (reference sequence). V shed 8 bases, J shed 4 bases, and the junction held 6 bases outside the gene matches. The DNA of the CDR3 is TGTGCCAGCCTCCCCGACAGGGGCTATGGCTACACCTTC. Translation gives CASLPDRGYGYTF.

The gene calls are TRBV9 and TRBJ1-1; unclear D gene. The germline V gene encodes CDR1 SGDLS and CDR2 YYNGEE. The length of the CDR3 is 14 residues. V was trimmed by 2 bases and J by 1 base, leaving 9 bases between them. The CDR3 loop is CASSVDIANTEAFF. The CDR3, as DNA: TGTGCCAGCAGCGTTGACATTGCGAACACTGAAGCTTTCTTT.

The chain joins TRBV4-3 to TRBJ2-7, with TRBD2 matching over 7 bases. The germline V gene encodes CDR1 LGHNA and CDR2 YSLEER. The CDR3 is 14 residues long. V gave up 0 bases and J gave up 6 bases; unmatched junction bases: 5. CDR3 nucleotide sequence: TGCGCCAGCAGCCAAGATGGGGGGGTAGGCGAGCAGTACTTC. This gives the protein CASSQDGGVGEQYF.

The gene calls are TRBV2 and TRBJ1-2, with TRBD1 identical over 8 bases. The germline gives CDR1 SNHLY, CDR2 FYNNEI. The CDR3 runs to 13 residues. After removal of 7 bases from V and 10 bases from J, the junction contained 11 bases not matched to a gene. CDR3 residues: CASTKGRGQDYTF. The CDR3 region has the DNA TGTGCCAGCACAAAAGGCAGGGGGCAGGACTACACCTTC.

This chain links TRBV4-3 with TRBJ2-3; D call uncertain. V was cut by 4 bases and J by 0 bases, with 5 bases left in between. The germline gives CDR1 LGHNA, CDR2 YSLEER. The length of the CDR3 is 13 residues. Here the CDR3 reads CASSLISTDTQYF. CDR3 coding DNA: TGCGCCAGCAGCCTAATAAGCACAGATACGCAGTATTTT.

The chain employs TRBV6-1 and TRBJ2-2; 7 nucleotides line up with TRBD1. This CDR3 has 16 amino acids. Trimming at V came to 4 bases and at J to 2 bases, leaving 7 bases not matched to a gene. In germline, CDR1 is MNHNS, CDR2 SASEGT. Here the CDR3 DNA reads TGTGCCAGCAGTGGTCAGGGACAGAGTAACACCGGGGAGCTGTTTTTT. This gives the protein CASSGQGQSNTGELFF.

The gene calls are TRBV5-1 and TRBJ1-3, with unresolved D. Trimming took 0 bases from V and 10 from J, leaving 14 bases between them. CDR1 is SGHRS and CDR2 is YFSETQ in the germline V gene. CDR3 length: 14 residues. The CDR3 DNA reads as TGCGCCAGCAGCTTGGATGGAAATACGGGAACCATATATTTT. Its protein product is CASSLDGNTGTIYF.

The chain uses TRBV9 and TRBJ2-2; D gene unclear. Germline loops: CDR1 SGDLS, CDR2 YYNGEE. V was trimmed by 0 bases and J by 5 bases, leaving 14 bases between them. This CDR3 is built from 16 residues. The CDR3 sequence: CASSVDVSTRTGELFF. For the CDR3, the DNA is TGTGCCAGCAGCGTAGATGTTTCCACGAGGACCGGGGAGCTGTTTTTT.